The present T cell receptor (beta chain) was sequenced within a study of shared clonotypes between healthy human individuals. Broader study findings: In having few donors, the study represented limited genetic and exposure-history diversity. Sharing across a handful of donors was seen in 4.5% to 5.5% of naive CD4 clonotypes.

A remark on this clone: What it binds is unknown. The sample carries other DNA sequences with the same CDR3.

CDR3 length: 14 amino acids. Trimming removed 3 bases from V and 3 bases from J, with 11 bases in between. The germline V gene encodes CDR1 SGHTA and CDR2 FQGTGA. Sequencing used immunoSEQ multiplex PCR; TCRdb keeps in-frame clones, though not all of them. This sample has around 580,000 clones, with nearly 98% found just once. Naive CD8 cells lacked CD45RO and underwent positive selection for CCR7, leaving out terminally differentiated effector memory CD45RA+ cells. The sequenced material came from naive CD8+ T cells sorted from blood. This TCR was sampled from a man aged 30-40 years in good health. This chain joins TRBV7-3 and TRBJ1-1; tentatively, D is TRBD1 (5 bases). The CDR3: CASSLEGPDTEAFF. The CDR3 coding sequence is TGTGCCAGCAGCTTGGAGGGACCGGACACTGAAGCTTTCTTT.